These T cell receptor beta chains were read from a single sample in a study of graft-versus-host responses after intestinal transplantation. Profiling relied on immunoSEQ multiplex PCR, and the TCRdb table lists in-frame clones only, not all of them. This table has around 5,000 clones, approximately 69% appearing once. Sample: ileum tissue, taken roughly 310 days after intestinal transplant. Receptors were obtained from a human patient who received an intestinal transplant, so some T cells may come from the graft donor. The CDR3 runs from the conserved cysteine through the conserved F or W. The D gene is left open where the match is weak. A row's size may be missing; if present it is once, few, many or a size class.

D | J | V | size | DNA | CDR3
. | TRBJ2-7 | TRBV4-1 | . | TGCGCCAGCAGCCAAGGGCGCGATAGCGGCTACGAGCAGTACTTC | CASSQGRDSGYEQYF
. | TRBJ2-1 | TRBV7-3 | once | TGTGCCAGCAGCTTAGGGAATGAGCAGTTCTTC | CASSLGNEQFF
. | TRBJ1-5 | TRBV16 | few | TGTGCCAGCAGCCAACCCGAAGGCATAAATCAGCCCCAGCATTTT | CASSQPEGINQPQHF
. | TRBJ1-2 | TRBV28 | . | TGTGCCAGCACCGAACAGGGAAAAGGCTACACCTTC | CASTEQGKGYTF
. | TRBJ2-7 | TRBV5-4 | once | TGTGCCAGCAGCCCAGCCTCGGGGTTTTACGAGCAGTACTTC | CASSPASGFYEQYF
. | TRBJ1-1 | TRBV27 | . | TGTGCCAGCAGACTAGACCGGACAGCCAACACTGAAGCTTTCTTT | CASRLDRTANTEAFF
. | TRBJ1-1 | TRBV14 | . | TGTGCCAGCAGCCAAAAAGGGAACACTGAAGCTTTCTTT | CASSQKGNTEAFF
. | TRBJ1-3 | TRBV7-2 | once | TGTGCCAGCAGCTTAGAGACGGGGCGCACCATATATTTT | CASSLETGRTIYF
TRBD1 | TRBJ2-1 | TRBV5-1 | . | TGCGCCAGCAGCTTGGCCACCGGGACAGGGAAGTACAATGAGCAGTTCTTC | CASSLATGTGKYNEQFF
. | TRBJ2-3 | TRBV29-1 | . | TGCAGCGTTGATTCTGGGAGCACAGATACGCAGTATTTT | CSVDSGSTDTQYF
. | TRBJ1-4 | TRBV10-3 | . | TGTGCCATCAGTGAGAGGGGCACATATGAAAAACTGTTTTTT | CAISERGTYEKLFF
. | TRBJ2-1 | TRBV5-1 | few | TGCGCCAGCAGCTTGTTGAATGAGCAGTTCTTC | CASSLLNEQFF
TRBD1 | TRBJ1-4 | TRBV30 | . | TGTGCCTGGGGAGTGGGGGACAGTTCTAATGAAAAACTGTTTTTT | CAWGVGDSSNEKLFF
. | TRBJ2-1 | TRBV11-2 | . | TGTGCCAGCAGCTTAGGGGTTTTTTGGCGGGATCTTCACTACAATGAGCAGTTCTTC | CASSLGVFWRDLHYNEQFF
. | TRBJ2-1 | TRBV18 | once | TGTGCCAGCACGGACCGGAGGGCCCGCAGCAACAATGAGCAGTTCTTC | CASTDRRARSNNEQFF
TRBD1 | TRBJ2-7 | TRBV25-1 | . | TGTGCCAGCAGTGAATCCGGGCAGGGGGCGGGGGAGCAGTACTTC | CASSESGQGAGEQYF
. | TRBJ1-1 | TRBV7-9 | . | TGTGCCAGCAGCTTCTCCGGACCCTACACTGAAGCTTTCTTT | CASSFSGPYTEAFF
. | TRBJ2-3 | TRBV2 | . | TGTGCCAGCAGTATACGGGGGCGCACAGATACGCAGTATTTT | CASSIRGRTDTQYF
. | TRBJ1-5 | TRBV7-2 | . | TGTGCCAGCAGCTTAGCCTGGGGGAGTCAGCCCCAGCATTTT | CASSLAWGSQPQHF
TRBD1 | TRBJ1-4 | TRBV6-1 | . | TGTGCCAGCGCCACAGGGGACGTTAATGAAAAACTGTTTTTT | CASATGDVNEKLFF
TRBD2 | TRBJ2-5 | TRBV10-3 | . | TGTGCCATCAGTGAGGGGACTAGCGGGAGTAAAGAGACCCAGTACTTC | CAISEGTSGSKETQYF
TRBD2 | TRBJ2-7 | TRBV7-9 | . | TGTGCCAGCAGCTCTAACGGTTCTAGCGGGAGGTTCCACTCCTACGAGCAGTACTTC | CASSSNGSSGRFHSYEQYF
. | TRBJ2-1 | TRBV27 | . | TGTGCCAGCAGTTCGGGACTCCTCTACAATGAGCAGTTCTTC | CASSSGLLYNEQFF
TRBD2 | TRBJ2-1 | TRBV18 | . | TGTGCCAGCTCACCTCAACTAGCGGGGGCGCCCTACAATGAGCAGTTCTTC | CASSPQLAGAPYNEQFF
. | TRBJ2-5 | TRBV5-4 | . | TGTGCCAGCCGCGGGGGGGCCGGGACAGGGATGGAGACCCAGTACTTC | CASRGGAGTGMETQYF
. | TRBJ2-3 | TRBV9 | . | TGTGCCAGCAGCCCTCCAGGGTCTGGCACAGATACGCAGTATTTT | CASSPPGSGTDTQYF
. | TRBJ1-2 | TRBV28 | . | TGTGCCAGCAGTCCAGATCGTTATGGCTACACCTTC | CASSPDRYGYTF
TRBD2 | TRBJ2-3 | TRBV10-1 | . | TGCGCCAGCAGTCCTAGCGGGAGTTACACAGATACGCAGTATTTT | CASSPSGSYTDTQYF
TRBD2 | TRBJ2-5 | TRBV30 | . | TGTGCCTGGCGGACTAGCGGAATGCAAGAGACCCAGTACTTC | CAWRTSGMQETQYF
. | TRBJ2-1 | TRBV9 | once | TGTGCCAGCAGCGTAGATTTTAGCTCCTACAATGAGCAGTTCTTC | CASSVDFSSYNEQFF
TRBD1 | TRBJ2-5 | TRBV10-3 | . | TGTGCCATCAGACAGGGGGAGACGGAGACCCAGTACTTC | CAIRQGETETQYF
TRBD1 | TRBJ1-2 | TRBV5-6 | few | TGTGCCAGCAGCTTAAACAGGGGAAGCTATGGCTACACCTTC | CASSLNRGSYGYTF
. | TRBJ1-5 | TRBV11-1 | . | TGTGCCAGCAGCTTAGGGGGAAGGGGCAATCAGCCCCAGCATTTT | CASSLGGRGNQPQHF
. | TRBJ2-5 | TRBV4-1 | . | TGCGCCAGCAGCCAAAGAAGACTCGAGACCCAGTACTTC | CASSQRRLETQYF
TRBD1 | TRBJ1-5 | TRBV6-6 | . | TGTGCCAGCAGTTACACCGGACAGGGGGGACATCAGCCCCAGCATTTT | CASSYTGQGGHQPQHF
. | TRBJ2-2 | TRBV7-6 | few | TGTGCCAGCAGCTTACGGGGGATTAACACCGGGGAGCTGTTTTTT | CASSLRGINTGELFF
. | TRBJ1-5 | TRBV6-1 | medium-sized | TGTGCCAGCGCGTGGGGTTTCGATCAGCCCCAGCATTTT | CASAWGFDQPQHF
. | TRBJ2-6 | TRBV28 | once | TGTGCCAGCAGTCAACGAATTGCCAACGTCCTGACTTTC | CASSQRIANVLTF
. | TRBJ1-2 | TRBV15 | . | TGTGCCACCAGCAGGGGGGTAGCCGACTATGGCTACACCTTC | CATSRGVADYGYTF
. | TRBJ2-3 | TRBV13 | once | TGTGCCAGCAGCTTAGGCGGGACGGGAGCAGATACGCAGTATTTT | CASSLGGTGADTQYF
. | TRBJ1-1 | TRBV19 | few | TGTGCCAGTAGTATAGGCGAGACCCGGCTTGAAGCTTTCTTT | CASSIGETRLEAFF
TRBD2 | TRBJ2-1 | TRBV19 | . | TGTGCCAGTAGTGGACTAGCGGGAGCCAATGAGCAGTTCTTC | CASSGLAGANEQFF